This TCR beta chain was identified in a study of response to subunit inactivated influenza vaccine. Of note for this clonotype: Antigen specificity is unknown.

The germline V gene has CDR1 SGHAT and CDR2 FQNNGV. The CDR3 loop spans 15 amino acids. With 4 bases clipped from V and 2 bases from J, the junction kept 8 bases outside the gene matches. TCRdb re-analysed the RT-PCR reads in MiXCR, keeping a single row per CDR3 protein. The sample holds 700,000 to 900,000 distinct CDR3 sequences, about 20% seen once. Overall study results and limits: Each seasonal influenza vaccination recruits few new T cells, the authors suggested.

The receptor's source is a man aged 45 to 65 who received an inactivated influenza vaccine. The chain joins TRBV11-2 to TRBJ2-7, with 7 bases lining up with TRBD1. Material: PBMCs from blood, obtained more than 4 days after vaccination. The CDR3 sequence is CASSSIRDSAYEQYF. The CDR3 DNA follows: TGTGCCAGCAGCTCGATCCGGGACAGTGCCTACGAGCAGTACTTC.